A single sample gave rise to the 14 T cell receptor beta chains below, sequenced in a study of T-cell reconstitution after alpha-beta-depleted transplantation in children. Library preparation (for TCRbeta) was performed with unique molecular identifiers. Using its own MiXCR run on the PCR reads, TCRdb lists one record per CDR3 protein. This sample has about 440,000 distinct CDR3 sequences; about 45% occur once, and the top ten carry 25% to 30%. This material consisted of PBMCs, taken before TCRalphabeta/CD19-depleted stem cell transplant. The receptors stem from a girl aged 2 to 10 with aplastic anemia, due to receive a stem cell transplant.

The V gene is TRBV7-6, the J gene TRBJ2-7; perhaps TRBD1 as D (6 bases). The V and J ends lost 0 bases and 1 base respectively, with 10 bases between them. The CDR3 has 15 amino acids. Per the germline V gene, CDR1 is SGHVS and CDR2 is FNYEAQ. The CDR3 region is CASSLAVGASYEQYF. The CDR3 DNA sequence: TGTGCCAGCAGCTTAGCGGTGGGGGCGTCCTACGAGCAGTACTTC.

This clonotype was detected ten times or more. V and J are TRBV5-1 and TRBJ1-4; no clear D. Trimming stripped 0 bases from V and 0 bases from J, with 3 bases between. The CDR3 totals 14 residues. From germline, CDR1 is SGHRS and CDR2 YFSETQ. CDR3 sequence: CASSLDSTNEKLFF. CDR3 bases: TGCGCCAGCAGCTTGGACTCAACTAATGAAAAACTGTTTTTT.

The genes are TRBV5-6 and TRBJ2-2, with D uncertain. The V gene's germline CDR1 is SGHDT and CDR2 YYEEEE. The V and J ends lost 0 bases and 6 bases respectively, with 18 bases between them. The CDR3 is 17 amino acids. The CDR3 DNA reads TGTGCCAGCAGCTTGGTTTCCGGACGGAGACTCTCCGGGGAGCTGTTTTTT. Its protein is CASSLVSGRRLSGELFF.

The chain is built from TRBV10-3 and TRBJ2-7; the match to TRBD1 covers 11 bases. Germline lookup yields CDR1 ENHRY and CDR2 SYGVKD. The CDR3 has 14 residues. V trimming: 8 bases; J trimming: 4 bases; junction bases outside the gene matches: 7. The CDR3 DNA reads as TGTGCCATCGGGGGACAGGGGGTCGGGTACGAGCAGTACTTC. Translation gives CAIGGQGVGYEQYF.

This clonotype was counted ten times or more. This chain connects TRBV5-1 to TRBJ1-1; 8 bases fit TRBD1. V was pared by 4 bases and J by 4 bases, with 6 bases of the junction left unmatched. The germline CDR1 and CDR2 sequences are SGHRS and YFSETQ. The CDR3 extends over 14 amino acids. The CDR3 DNA follows: TGCGCCAGCAGCGGGGGACAGGTGGTCACTGAAGCTTTCTTT. This gives the protein CASSGGQVVTEAFF.

This clonotype has only one observation. CDR3 in DNA: TGTGCCACCAGTGGCAGGGTGGATGAGCAGTTCTTC. Translated: CATSGRVDEQFF. The genes are TRBV24-1 and TRBJ2-1, with D possibly TRBD1 on 5 matching bases. Per germline, CDR1 KGHDR and CDR2 SFDVKD. V was trimmed by 5 bases and J by 8 bases, leaving 9 bases between them. The CDR3 runs to 12 residues.

As to this clonotype: A clone one base away is much larger, so this may be a read error. The chain is built from TRBV5-1 and TRBJ2-1; 9 bases are shared with TRBD2. The CDR3 extends over 15 amino acids. From germline, CDR1 is SGHRS and CDR2 YFSETQ. The chain's CDR3 is CVSSFQSGRYNEQFF. The CDR3 nucleotides are TGCGTCAGCAGCTTTCAGAGCGGGAGGTACAATGAGCAGTTCTTC.

To note about this clonotype: The germline gene is not matched at one end of the junction; a read error may be the cause. The chain links TRBV5-1 to TRBJ2-6; weak D call: TRBD1 (5 bases). The CDR3 loop spans 15 amino acids. Germline values: CDR1 SGHRS, CDR2 YFSETQ. CDR3 coding DNA: TGCGCCAGCAGTTTCAGAGCTGATGGGGCCAACGTCCCGACTTTC. Amino acids: CASSFRADGANVPTF.

This chain links TRBV12-5 with TRBJ2-7; tentatively, D is TRBD2 (7 bases). Looked up from germline, CDR1 is LGHNT and CDR2 is FRNRAP. V dropped 6 bases and J dropped 5 bases, with 32 bases sitting between them. This CDR3 spans 19 amino acids. CDR3 coding DNA: TGTGCTAGTGGACCTAGGGGGTCTAGCGGTCAAGAGGACGGCGACGAGCAGTACTTC. Its protein product is CASGPRGSSGQEDGDEQYF.

V gene TRBV15 combines with J gene TRBJ2-3, with D possibly being TRBD2 (5 bases). The CDR3 is 12 amino acids. Germline V gene lookup returns CDR1 LNHNV and CDR2 YYDKDF (reference sequence). Trimming left V 4 bases short and J 9 bases short, with 11 bases between. The chain's CDR3 is CATSTDSGTQYF. For the CDR3, the DNA is TGTGCCACCAGCACAGACTCGGGAACGCAGTATTTT.

This chain uses TRBV5-1 with TRBJ2-5; a weak D match, TRBD2 (6 bases). This CDR3 has 15 amino acids. Trimming removed 1 base from V and 4 bases from J, with 14 bases in between. The germline V gene encodes CDR1 SGHRS and CDR2 YFSETQ. CDR3 bases: TGCGCCAGCAGCTTGTCGGCGCGGGAAGGAGAGACCCAGTACTTC. It yields the protein CASSLSAREGETQYF.

This clonotype has ten or more counts. The V and J genes are TRBV20-1 and TRBJ2-2; D may be TRBD1 or TRBD2 (6 bases each). Trimming took 3 bases from V and 6 from J, leaving 14 bases between them. CDR1 and CDR2 from the germline V gene are DFQATT and SNEGSKA (reference sequence). CDR3 size: 14 residues. The CDR3, as DNA: TGCAGTGCTAGGTCGGGGGCCGACGCCGGGGAGCTGTTTTTT. Its protein product is CSARSGADAGELFF.

The chain carries TRBV14 and TRBJ2-1, with a weak D call TRBD1 (6 bases). The germline V gene encodes CDR1 SGHDN and CDR2 FVKESK. The CDR3 runs 19 residues. The germline V and J ends were trimmed by 0 bases and 7 bases, with 25 bases remaining between them. CDR3 in DNA: TGTGCCAGCAGCCAAGATGTTGGGGGCGGAGCCAGTCCGGGGAATGAGCAGTTCTTC. As protein: CASSQDVGGGASPGNEQFF.

The rearrangement uses TRBV6-1 and TRBJ2-3; D possibly corresponds to TRBD1 (6 bases). Trimming cost V 3 bases and J 4 bases, with 14 bases left between them. Germline V gene data show CDR1 as MNHNS and CDR2 as SASEGT. The CDR3 is made up of 15 amino acids. The CDR3 loop is CASSDAGDTSDTQYF. CDR3 coding DNA: TGTGCCAGCAGTGACGCTGGGGACACCTCAGATACGCAGTATTTT.